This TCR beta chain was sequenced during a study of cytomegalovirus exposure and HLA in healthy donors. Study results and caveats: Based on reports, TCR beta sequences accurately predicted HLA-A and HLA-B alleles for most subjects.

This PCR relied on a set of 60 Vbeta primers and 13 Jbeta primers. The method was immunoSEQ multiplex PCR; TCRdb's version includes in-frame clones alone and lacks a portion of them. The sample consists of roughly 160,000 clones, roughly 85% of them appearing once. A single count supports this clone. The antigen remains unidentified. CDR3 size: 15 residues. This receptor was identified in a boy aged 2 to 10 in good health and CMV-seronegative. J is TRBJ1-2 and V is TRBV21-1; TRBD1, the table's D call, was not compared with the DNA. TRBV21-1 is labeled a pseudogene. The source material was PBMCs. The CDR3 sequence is CASSKRNRGSYGYTF. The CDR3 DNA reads TGTGCCAGCAGCAAAAGGAACAGGGGGTCCTATGGCTACACCTTC.